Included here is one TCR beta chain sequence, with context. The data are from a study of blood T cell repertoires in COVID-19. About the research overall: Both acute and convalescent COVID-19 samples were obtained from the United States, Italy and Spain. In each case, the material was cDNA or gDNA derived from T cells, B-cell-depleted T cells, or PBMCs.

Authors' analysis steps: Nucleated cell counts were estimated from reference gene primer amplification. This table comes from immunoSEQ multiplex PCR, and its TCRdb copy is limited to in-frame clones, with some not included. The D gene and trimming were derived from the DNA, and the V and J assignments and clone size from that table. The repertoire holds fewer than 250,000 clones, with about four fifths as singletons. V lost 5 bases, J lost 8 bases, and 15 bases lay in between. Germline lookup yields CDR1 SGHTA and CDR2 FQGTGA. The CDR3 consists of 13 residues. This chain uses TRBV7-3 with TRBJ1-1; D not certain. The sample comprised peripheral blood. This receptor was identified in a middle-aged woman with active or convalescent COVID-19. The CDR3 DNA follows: TGTGCCAGCAGCCTTGAACCGGGGAGGGAAGCTTTCTTT. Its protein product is CASSLEPGREAFF.